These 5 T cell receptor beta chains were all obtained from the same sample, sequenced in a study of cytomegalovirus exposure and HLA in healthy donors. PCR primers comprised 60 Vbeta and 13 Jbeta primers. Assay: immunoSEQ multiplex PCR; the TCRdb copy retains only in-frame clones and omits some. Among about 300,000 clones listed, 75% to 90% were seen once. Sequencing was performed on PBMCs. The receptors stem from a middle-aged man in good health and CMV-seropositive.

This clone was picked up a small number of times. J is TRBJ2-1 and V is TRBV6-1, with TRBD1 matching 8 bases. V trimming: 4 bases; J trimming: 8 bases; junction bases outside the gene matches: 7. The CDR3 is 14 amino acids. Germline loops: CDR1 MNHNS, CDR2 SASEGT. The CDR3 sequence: CASSGLRGPDEQFF. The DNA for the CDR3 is TGTGCCAGCAGTGGCCTCAGGGGGCCAGATGAGCAGTTCTTC.

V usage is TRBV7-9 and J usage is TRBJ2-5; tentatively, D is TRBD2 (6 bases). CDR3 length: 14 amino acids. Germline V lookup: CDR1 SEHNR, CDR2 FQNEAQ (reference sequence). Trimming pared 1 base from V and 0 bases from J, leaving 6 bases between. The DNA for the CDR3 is TGTGCCAGCAGCTTAGGGACTAACCAAGAGACCCAGTACTTC. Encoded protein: CASSLGTNQETQYF.

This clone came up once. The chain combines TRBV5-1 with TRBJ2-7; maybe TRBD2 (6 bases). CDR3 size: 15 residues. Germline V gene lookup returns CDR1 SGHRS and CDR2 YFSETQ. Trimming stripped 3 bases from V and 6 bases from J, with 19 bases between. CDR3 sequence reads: CASSSSVGGISEQYF. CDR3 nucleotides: TGCGCCAGCAGCTCCTCGGTCGGGGGAATCTCCGAGCAGTACTTC.

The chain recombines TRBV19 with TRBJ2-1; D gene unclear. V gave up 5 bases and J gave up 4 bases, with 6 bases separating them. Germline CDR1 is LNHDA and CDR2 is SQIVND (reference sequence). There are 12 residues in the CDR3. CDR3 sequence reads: CASSPRYNEQFF. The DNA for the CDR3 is TGTGCCAGTAGTCCGCGGTACAATGAGCAGTTCTTC.

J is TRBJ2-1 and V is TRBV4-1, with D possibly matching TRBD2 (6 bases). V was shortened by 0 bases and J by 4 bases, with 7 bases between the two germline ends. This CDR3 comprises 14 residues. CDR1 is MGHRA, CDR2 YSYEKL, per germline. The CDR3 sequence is CASSQEAGYNEQFF. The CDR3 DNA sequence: TGCGCCAGCAGCCAAGAGGCGGGGTACAATGAGCAGTTCTTC.